The text below deals with one T cell receptor beta chain. Its antigen target is currently unknown. No quality values exist for individual bases; no much larger clone is one base distant. The receptor library was made with PCR. TCRdb lists the instrument as Illumina HiSeq 4000. The TCR beta-chain CDR3 region of each patient was profiled by high-throughput sequencing. The original methods were these. The researchers built a classifier to tell apart papillary thyroid cancer patients with distant metastasis, based on CDR3 differences among clinicopathological groups. To measure repertoire diversity the researchers used the Shannon index, while the Morisita-Horn index served to gauge how similar the tumor and blood repertoires were. The public sequencing data were trimmed at Q25 with fastp and processed into clonotypes with MiXCR by TCRdb, which kept only in-frame beta chains. The V and J calls here are based on TCRdb, not the publication. The table for this sample lists 45,000 or so clones; roughly 4% of them were counted only once. The ten biggest clones cover around a tenth of the sample.

These data are taken from a study of metastatic and nonmetastatic thyroid tumors (dated by TCRdb to 2020 to 2021). In terms of the full investigation: Repertoires were compared across peripheral blood and tumor or nodule tissue samples from malignant and benign thyroid patients.

No treatment had been received by any patient before thyroid surgery. Using T-cell receptor beta sequencing, the study looked back at clinical samples from patients collected from the early 2010s to the late 2010s. The CDR3 contains 16 residues, cysteine and phenylalanine counted. The entry retains the CDR3 DNA only, 48 bases that are in frame from base 1. The germline V gene provides CDR1 MNHNS and CDR2 SASEGT. The V end gives up 1 base and the J end 3 bases, leaving 9 bases in the junction not matched to a gene. General study outcomes and caveats: In both blood and tumor samples, TCR beta diversity was reported to be significantly higher in malignant tumors than in benign nodules.

The sequenced sample consisted of blood. The TCR sequence derives from a female donor with papillary thyroid cancer or a benign thyroid nodule (not recorded which). Some clones in this sample may be carry-over from other donors' samples. Recombination linked TRBV6-1 to TRBJ2-7, with 7 central nucleotides matching TRBD2. For the CDR3, the sequence is CASSEGGGWGDYEQYF. Here is the DNA: TGTGCCAGCAGTGAAGGGGGAGGGTGGGGTGACTACGAGCAGTACTTC.